A single sample is the source of the 25 T cell receptor beta chains below, sequenced in a study of blood T cell repertoires in COVID-19. Here immunoSEQ multiplex PCR was the method, and the copy in TCRdb shows in-frame clones only, minus some. The repertoire holds about 430,000 clones, with nearly 90% as singletons. Sequencing was performed on PBMCs or T cells enriched from blood (not recorded which). The source of these receptors is a woman under 30 who had been exposed to COVID-19.

The V call is TRBV12-3 or TRBV12-4, the J call TRBJ1-6; TRBD1 might be the D (6 bases). The CDR3 runs 13 residues. Deletions cut 6 bases from V and 14 bases from J, with 17 bases between. CDR3 residues: CASSLTGGLTLHF. DNA for the CDR3: TGTGCCAGCAGCCTTACGGGGGGCTTGACCCTCCACTTT.

This clone came up once. The genes are TRBV28 and TRBJ1-1, with D maybe TRBD1 (6 bases). The CDR3 loop spans 15 amino acids. From germline, CDR1 is MDHEN and CDR2 SYDVKM. Deletions cut 5 bases from V and 1 base from J, with 14 bases between. CDR3 amino acids: CASSLFGQQNTEAFF. The DNA of the CDR3 is TGTGCCAGCAGTCTGTTCGGACAGCAGAACACTGAAGCTTTCTTT.

This clone has a handful of counts. The genes are TRBV7-2 and TRBJ1-5; 7 bases fit TRBD1. The V segment lost 5 bases and the J segment 3 bases; nucleotides outside the gene matches: 4. The V gene's germline CDR1 is SGHTA and CDR2 FQGNSA. The CDR3 has 14 amino acids. Written as DNA, the CDR3 is TGTGCCAGCAGCCAGGGACAGTTCAATCAGCCCCAGCATTTT. This sequence encodes CASSQGQFNQPQHF.

The V and J genes are TRBV3-1 (or the pseudogene TRBV3-2) and TRBJ1-1; tentatively, D is TRBD1 (6 bases). CDR1 is LGHDT, CDR2 YNNKEL, per germline (reference sequence). Trimming pared 3 bases from V and 7 bases from J, leaving 15 bases between. This CDR3 is built from 14 residues. Here the CDR3 DNA reads TGTGCCAGCAGCCATGTCGGACAGTTTGGTGAAGCTTTCTTT. It encodes CASSHVGQFGEAFF.

This clone was counted a single time. This chain joins TRBV6-4 and TRBJ2-1, with 10 bases that match TRBD2. Germline V gives CDR1 MRHNA, CDR2 SNTAGT. Germline trimming cut 0 bases from V and 2 bases from J; bases unmatched to any gene: 4. The CDR3 sequence is 17 residues long. The CDR3 reads CASSDSPLAGAYNEQFF. The CDR3 DNA sequence: TGTGCCAGCAGTGACTCACCTCTAGCGGGAGCCTACAATGAGCAGTTCTTC.

This clone has a single count. The chain employs TRBV2 and TRBJ2-7, with D possibly being TRBD2 (6 bases). The CDR3 is 16 amino acids. Germline V gene data show CDR1 as SNHLY and CDR2 as FYNNEI. Trimming removed 5 bases at V and 5 bases at J, with 22 bases between. As DNA, the CDR3 is TGTGCCAGCAGTCCCACCCCCGGAGGGGCGCTTAACGAGCAGTACTTC. Protein sequence: CASSPTPGGALNEQYF.

V gene TRBV2 combines with J gene TRBJ1-2, with TRBD1 matching over 10 bases. The CDR3 is 15 amino acids. Per germline, CDR1 SNHLY and CDR2 FYNNEI. Trimming removed 4 bases from V and 8 bases from J; junction bases left unmatched: 10. In DNA, the CDR3 is TGTGCCAGCAGTGTTCTGACCGGGACAGGGGAGGGCTACACCTTC. It is translated as CASSVLTGTGEGYTF.

This rearrangement joins TRBV7-2 to TRBJ2-1, with D perhaps TRBD2 (6 bases). The CDR3 is 14 amino acids. V was pared by 5 bases and J by 9 bases, with 17 bases between. Per germline, CDR1 SGHTA and CDR2 FQGNSA. CDR3 nucleotides: TGTGCCAGCAGCAGGCCGGGAGATGGGGGTGAGCAGTTCTTC. Amino acid sequence: CASSRPGDGGEQFF.

J is TRBJ2-7 and V is TRBV18; TRBD1 agrees at 11 bases. Trimming removed 3 bases from V and 4 bases from J; junction bases left unmatched: 8. Germline loops: CDR1 KGHSH, CDR2 LQKENI. The CDR3 extends over 16 amino acids. The CDR3 reads CASSPARTGGRYEQYF. The CDR3, as DNA: TGTGCCAGCTCACCCGCTAGGACAGGGGGCAGGTACGAGCAGTACTTC.

The J gene is TRBJ2-2, the V gene TRBV29-1, with TRBD1 identical over 7 bases. V lost 4 bases to trimming and J lost 1 base; unmatched junction nucleotides: 0. The CDR3 spans 13 residues. Germline assignment: CDR1 SQVTM and CDR2 ANQGSEA. The CDR3 DNA follows: TGCAGCGTTGGACAGGGGAACACCGGGGAGCTGTTTTTT. Protein product: CSVGQGNTGELFF.

This chain uses TRBV19 with TRBJ1-1; 9 bases agree with TRBD1. Germline lookup yields CDR1 LNHDA and CDR2 SQIVND (reference sequence). V was clipped by 5 bases and J by 6 bases; unmatched bases: 4. This CDR3 region has 13 residues. The CDR3 is CASSLQGAAEAFF. The CDR3 DNA reads TGTGCCAGTAGTTTACAGGGGGCGGCTGAAGCTTTCTTT.

The chain uses TRBV9 and TRBJ2-3; possibly TRBD2 for D (6 bases). The germline V and J ends were trimmed by 1 base and 3 bases, with 12 bases remaining between them. The germline V gene has CDR1 SGDLS and CDR2 YYNGEE. This CDR3 has 15 residues. The CDR3 sequence is CASSVRTGETDTQYF. Written as DNA, the CDR3 is TGTGCCAGCAGCGTAAGGACGGGGGAAACAGATACGCAGTATTTT.

The genes are TRBV5-5 and TRBJ2-7; 8 nucleotides match TRBD1. Trimming removed 0 bases from V and 2 bases from J; junction bases left unmatched: 10. The CDR3 has 17 residues. Germline V gene lookup returns CDR1 SGHKS and CDR2 YYEKEE (reference sequence). The CDR3 nucleotides read TGTGCCAGCAGCTTGGAGCCCGACAGGGGTTACACCTACGAGCAGTACTTC. Its protein product is CASSLEPDRGYTYEQYF.

V and J are TRBV3-1 (or the pseudogene TRBV3-2) and TRBJ2-5; 9 bases line up with TRBD2. The V gene's germline CDR1 is LGHDT and CDR2 YNNKEL (reference sequence). The ends lost 3 bases at V and 4 bases at J; junction bases unmatched: 3. The CDR3 consists of 14 residues. DNA for the CDR3: TGTGCCAGCAGCCATAGCGGGAGAGGAGAGACCCAGTACTTC. This translates into CASSHSGRGETQYF.

The chain uses TRBV5-1 and TRBJ1-1; D may be TRBD1 (6 bases). Germline-derived CDR1 and CDR2 are SGHRS and YFSETQ. V lost 0 bases, J lost 1 base, and 10 bases lay in between. The CDR3 is 15 amino acids. The CDR3 coding sequence is TGCGCCAGCAGCTTGGAACAGGGAAAGAACACTGAAGCTTTCTTT. Protein product: CASSLEQGKNTEAFF.

The V and J genes are TRBV29-1 and TRBJ2-6, with 7 bases identical to TRBD2. In germline, CDR1 is SQVTM, CDR2 ANQGSEA. The CDR3 has 14 residues. The V gene end was trimmed by 6 bases and the J gene end by 4 bases; junction bases not matched to a gene: 6. CDR3 in amino acids: CSVGEGVGANVLTF. DNA for the CDR3: TGCAGCGTGGGGGAGGGCGTGGGGGCCAACGTCCTGACTTTC.

The V gene is TRBV6-1, the J gene TRBJ2-3; 11 bases align to TRBD2. V gave up 2 bases and J gave up 4 bases; unmatched junction bases: 2. CDR3 length: 15 amino acids. Germline lookup yields CDR1 MNHNS and CDR2 SASEGT. CDR3 sequence: CASSELAGGADTQYF. The DNA for the CDR3 is TGTGCCAGCAGTGAACTAGCGGGAGGAGCAGATACGCAGTATTTT.

V gene TRBV2 combines with J gene TRBJ1-5; possibly TRBD1 for D (6 bases). Germline V gives CDR1 SNHLY, CDR2 FYNNEI. The CDR3 is 14 amino acids. V dropped 5 bases and J dropped 3 bases, with 11 bases sitting between them. The CDR3 DNA is TGTGCCAGCAGTCAGGGGCCGAACAATCAGCCCCAGCATTTT. Amino acids: CASSQGPNNQPQHF.

The gene calls are TRBV30 and TRBJ1-2; D possibly corresponds to TRBD1 (5 bases). Germline lookup yields CDR1 GTSNPN and CDR2 SVGIG (reference sequence). V was pared by 0 bases and J by 4 bases, with 12 bases between. This CDR3 is 14 amino acids long. CDR3 sequence: CAWSVGARGYGYTF. The CDR3 DNA reads TGTGCCTGGAGTGTAGGGGCGCGGGGCTATGGCTACACCTTC.

In this sample, this clone turned up once. This rearrangement joins TRBV4-1 to TRBJ1-4; 10 nucleotides agree with TRBD1. Looked up from germline, CDR1 is MGHRA and CDR2 is YSYEKL. There are 17 residues in the CDR3. The V gene end was trimmed by 0 bases and the J gene end by 1 base; junction bases not matched to a gene: 2. CDR3: CASSQEDRGRTNEKLFF. CDR3 nucleotides: TGCGCCAGCAGCCAAGAAGACAGGGGGCGAACTAATGAAAAACTGTTTTTT.

This clone was found a few times. The V call is TRBV6-6, the J call TRBJ2-1, with 7 bases lining up with TRBD2. Germline lookup yields CDR1 MNHNY and CDR2 SVGAGI (reference sequence). Losses at the gene ends were 4 bases for V and 0 bases for J; bases not matched to a gene: 6. The CDR3 runs 16 residues. CDR3 coding DNA: TGTGCCAGCAGTTCTCTAGCGGTTAGCTCCTACAATGAGCAGTTCTTC. Its protein is CASSSLAVSSYNEQFF.

This chain uses TRBV28 with TRBJ1-2; D remains ambiguous. This CDR3 has 14 residues. Trimming took off 0 bases at V and 4 bases at J, with 9 bases between the two ends. Germline V lookup: CDR1 MDHEN, CDR2 SYDVKM. CDR3 residues: CASSLWQDTYGYTF. The CDR3 DNA reads as TGTGCCAGCAGTTTATGGCAGGATACCTATGGCTACACCTTC.

This chain connects TRBV2 to TRBJ1-6; TRBD1 matches at 8 bases. Trimming cost V 4 bases and J 7 bases; bases outside gene matches: 3. This CDR3 has 14 amino acids. Germline loops: CDR1 SNHLY, CDR2 FYNNEI. The CDR3 reads CASSGQGSNSPLHF. CDR3 DNA: TGTGCCAGCAGTGGACAGGGGAGCAATTCACCCCTCCACTTT.

This chain connects TRBV28 to TRBJ1-5; 7 bases agree with TRBD1. J was trimmed by 6 bases and V by 6 bases; bases with no gene match: 8. This CDR3 has 14 amino acids. Germline V gene data show CDR1 as MDHEN and CDR2 as SYDVKM. The CDR3 reads CASRTGTAGQPQHF. DNA for the CDR3: TGTGCCAGCAGAACCGGGACAGCGGGTCAGCCCCAGCATTTT.

The chain carries TRBV12-5 and TRBJ1-6; D remains unclear. The CDR3 runs to 17 residues. In germline, CDR1 is LGHNT, CDR2 FRNRAP. V dropped 5 bases and J dropped 4 bases, with 18 bases sitting between them. Written as DNA, the CDR3 is TGTGCTAGTGGTCCGTCTGGCAGGCCGCCGTATAATTCACCCCTCCACTTT. Translation: CASGPSGRPPYNSPLHF.